This TCR beta chain was documented in a study of cytomegalovirus exposure and HLA in healthy donors. V was cut by 3 bases and J by 5 bases, with 8 bases left in between. The CDR3 totals 12 residues. Per germline, CDR1 MDHEN and CDR2 SYDVKM. This clone occurred a few times. Its specificity is not known. Study-level findings and limits: Cytomegalovirus status was reportedly diagnosed by the classifier with high sensitivity and specificity. It was found in a later analysis that first-cohort TCR clusters tended to co-occur in the roughly 120 validation repertoires. In vitro data verified a few CMV-associated chains as specific for CMV antigens.

Separation from the roughly 670-subject first cohort characterized the roughly 120-subject validation cohort, to which the donors belonged. Sequenced by immunoSEQ multiplex PCR; TCRdb stores in-frame clones only, minus some. The top ten hold roughly 3% of the sample, which has about 160,000 clones, more than 75% seen once. The specimen sequenced was PBMCs. The chain is built from TRBV28 and TRBJ2-7, with D tentatively TRBD2 (5 bases). This TCR was sampled from a man in his late teens or twenties in good health and CMV-seronegative. CDR3 nucleotides: TGTGCCAGCAGTTTCGGGGTCCACGAGCAGTACTTC. Its translation: CASSFGVHEQYF.